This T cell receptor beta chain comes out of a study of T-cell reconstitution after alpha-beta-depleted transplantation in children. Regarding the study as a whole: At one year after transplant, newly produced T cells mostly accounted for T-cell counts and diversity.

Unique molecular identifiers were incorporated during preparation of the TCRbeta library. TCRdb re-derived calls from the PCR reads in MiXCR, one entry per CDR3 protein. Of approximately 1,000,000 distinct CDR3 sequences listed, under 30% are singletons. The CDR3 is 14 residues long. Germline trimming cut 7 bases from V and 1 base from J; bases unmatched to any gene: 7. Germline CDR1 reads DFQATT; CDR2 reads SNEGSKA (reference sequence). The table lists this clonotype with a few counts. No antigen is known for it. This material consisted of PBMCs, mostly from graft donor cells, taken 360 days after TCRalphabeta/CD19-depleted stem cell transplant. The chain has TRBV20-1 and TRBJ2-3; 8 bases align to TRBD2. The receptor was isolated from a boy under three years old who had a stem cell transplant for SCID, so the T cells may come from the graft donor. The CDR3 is CSVLRGAGTDTQYF. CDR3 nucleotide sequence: TGCAGTGTTCTGCGGGGGGCGGGCACAGATACGCAGTATTTT.